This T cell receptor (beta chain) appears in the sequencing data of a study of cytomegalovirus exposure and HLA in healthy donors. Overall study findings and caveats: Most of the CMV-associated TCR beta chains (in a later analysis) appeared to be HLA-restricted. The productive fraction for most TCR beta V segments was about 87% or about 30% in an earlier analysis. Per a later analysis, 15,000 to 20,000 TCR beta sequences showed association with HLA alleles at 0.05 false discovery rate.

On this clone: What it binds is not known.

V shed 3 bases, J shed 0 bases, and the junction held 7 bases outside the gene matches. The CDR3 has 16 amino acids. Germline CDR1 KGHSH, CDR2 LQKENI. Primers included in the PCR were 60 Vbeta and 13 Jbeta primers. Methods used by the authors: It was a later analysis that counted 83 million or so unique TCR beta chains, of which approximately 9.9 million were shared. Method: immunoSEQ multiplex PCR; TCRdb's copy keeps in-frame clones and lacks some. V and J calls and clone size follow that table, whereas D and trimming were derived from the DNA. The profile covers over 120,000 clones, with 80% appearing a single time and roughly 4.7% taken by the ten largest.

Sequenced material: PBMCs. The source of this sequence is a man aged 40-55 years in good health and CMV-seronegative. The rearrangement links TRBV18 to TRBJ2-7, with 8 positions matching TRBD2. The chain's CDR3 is CASSPRLARSSYEQYF. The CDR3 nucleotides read TGTGCCAGCTCACCTAGACTAGCGCGGAGCTCCTACGAGCAGTACTTC. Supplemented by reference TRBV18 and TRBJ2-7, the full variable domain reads NAGVMQNPRHLVRRRGQEARLRCSPMKGHSHVYWYRQLPEEGLKFMVYLQKENIIDESGMPKERFSAEFPKEGPSILRIQQVVRGDSAAYFCASSPRLARSSYEQYFGPGTRLTVT.